Below, 26 T cell receptor beta chains from the same sample are listed, as sequenced in a study of blood T cell repertoires in COVID-19. Sequencing was performed with immunoSEQ multiplex PCR; in TCRdb, only in-frame clones are kept and a portion is missing. The table lists approximately 300,000 clones, 87% of them singletons. Sequences were obtained from peripheral blood. These receptor sequences come from a woman aged 45-65 years who had recovered from COVID-19.

The chain joins TRBV5-5 to TRBJ2-3; weak D call: TRBD2 (5 bases). The germline V gene has CDR1 SGHKS and CDR2 YYEKEE (reference sequence). This CDR3 contains 14 residues. V was shortened by 0 bases and J by 6 bases, with 11 bases between the two germline ends. The CDR3 sequence: CASSLDPEEDTQYF. The CDR3 region has the DNA TGTGCCAGCAGCTTGGACCCGGAGGAGGATACGCAGTATTTT. Filled out from reference TRBV5-5 and TRBJ2-3, the complete variable domain reads DAGVTQSPTHLIKTRGQQVTLRCSPISGHKSVSWYQQVLGQGPQFIFQYYEKEERGRGNFPDRFSARQFPNYSSELNVNALLLGDSALYLCASSLDPEEDTQYFGPGTRLTVL.

The rearrangement links TRBV5-4 to TRBJ2-5, with a weak D call TRBD2 (5 bases). This CDR3 has 16 residues. V was shortened by 0 bases and J by 1 base, with 13 bases between the two germline ends. Germline CDR1 SGHNT, CDR2 YYREEE (reference sequence). CDR3 sequence: CASSLAPSAAQETQYF. The CDR3 bases are TGTGCCAGCAGCTTGGCCCCCTCAGCGGCCCAAGAGACCCAGTACTTC.

This chain connects TRBV7-8 to TRBJ2-1; maybe TRBD1 (7 bases). CDR3 size: 14 residues. V was trimmed by 9 bases and J by 6 bases, leaving 18 bases between them. Per the germline V gene, CDR1 is SGHVS and CDR2 is FQNEAQ. The CDR3 loop reads CASEPGGLGNEQFF. The CDR3 DNA is TGTGCCAGTGAACCAGGGGGGTTAGGCAATGAGCAGTTCTTC.

This chain's CDR3 is CASSLGLAGYTQYF. CDR3 nucleotides: TGTGCCAGCAGCTTGGGACTAGCCGGGTATACGCAGTATTTT. The chain links TRBV7-2 to TRBJ2-3; TRBD2 aligns across 9 bases. Germline CDR1 is SGHTA and CDR2 is FQGNSA. The CDR3 covers 14 residues. V lost 3 bases and J lost 7; bases outside the gene matches: 5.

J is TRBJ1-2 and V is TRBV2, with TRBD1 matching over 7 bases. This CDR3 has 13 residues. The V gene end was trimmed by 7 bases and the J gene end by 0 bases; junction bases not matched to a gene: 2. CDR1 and CDR2 (germline): SNHLY, FYNNEI. CDR3 bases: TGTGCCAGCACCACAGGGGCTAACTATGGCTACACCTTC. Translated: CASTTGANYGYTF. Filled out from reference TRBV2 and TRBJ1-2, the complete variable domain reads EPEVTQTPSHQVTQMGQEVILRCVPISNHLYFYWYRQILGQKVEFLVSFYNNEISEKSEIFDDQFSVERPDGSNFTLKIRSTKLEDSAMYFCASTTGANYGYTFGSGTRLTVV.

In its sample, this clone was seen once. The V gene is TRBV5-1, the J gene TRBJ1-1, with a tentative D call TRBD1 (6 bases). V was clipped by 6 bases and J by 4 bases, with 19 bases between them. The CDR3 runs 15 residues. Germline loops: CDR1 SGHRS, CDR2 YFSETQ. Here the CDR3 reads CASTLGGGGITEAFF. CDR3 DNA: TGCGCCAGCACTTTGGGAGGGGGAGGGATCACTGAAGCTTTCTTT.

The genes are TRBV19 and TRBJ1-1, with 8 bases aligning to TRBD1. The CDR3 has 15 residues. CDR1 and CDR2 from the germline V gene are LNHDA and SQIVND (reference sequence). J lost 4 bases, V lost 8 bases, and 12 bases had no gene match. The CDR3 coding sequence is TGTGCCAGTTGGACGCAGGGGGCCTCTAGCACTGAAGCTTTCTTT. Translation: CASWTQGASSTEAFF.

This clone showed up just once. This chain connects TRBV20-1 to TRBJ2-5; D not certain. Trimming stripped 3 bases from V and 1 base from J, with 12 bases between. The CDR3 spans 14 residues. Germline V gene sequence: CDR1 DFQATT, CDR2 SNEGSKA (reference sequence). CDR3 sequence reads: CSASTSGGQETQYF. The CDR3 DNA is TGCAGTGCTAGTACCTCTGGCGGCCAAGAGACCCAGTACTTC.

The chain links TRBV28 to TRBJ1-5; D may be TRBD1 (5 bases). V was trimmed by 8 bases and J by 3 bases, leaving 20 bases between them. Germline CDR1 MDHEN, CDR2 SYDVKM. This CDR3 is 16 amino acids long. This CDR3 is CASGYQGAGYNQPQHF. The CDR3 DNA is TGTGCCAGCGGATACCAGGGCGCCGGATACAATCAGCCCCAGCATTTT.

The V gene is TRBV7-8, the J gene TRBJ2-1; 13 bases map to TRBD2. The CDR3 sequence is 19 residues long. The germline V gene has CDR1 SGHVS and CDR2 FQNEAQ. V trimming: 5 bases; J trimming: 8 bases; junction bases outside the gene matches: 18. The CDR3 region is CASSPSTPLGLAGQHEQFF. DNA of the CDR3: TGTGCCAGCAGCCCATCAACACCATTGGGACTAGCGGGACAGCATGAGCAGTTCTTC.

The chain carries TRBV4-3 and TRBJ2-1; TRBD1 aligns across 7 bases. The CDR3 spans 15 residues. Trimming cost V 0 bases and J 7 bases; bases outside gene matches: 6. Germline CDR1 is LGHNA and CDR2 is YSLEER. The CDR3, as DNA: TGCGCCAGCAGCCAAGATTTCAGGGGGTGGAATGAGCAGTTCTTC. Translated, it gives CASSQDFRGWNEQFF.

The chain combines TRBV27 with TRBJ1-5; 7 nucleotides line up with TRBD1. From germline, CDR1 is MNHEY and CDR2 SMNVEV (reference sequence). Trimming at V came to 5 bases and at J to 7 bases, leaving 8 bases not matched to a gene. The CDR3 totals 14 residues. CDR3 nucleotide sequence: TGTGCCAGCAGTCCCGACAGGGTCGGACAGCCCCAGCATTTT. It specifies CASSPDRVGQPQHF.

This clone was counted between two and nine times. The chain links TRBV27 to TRBJ1-5; tentatively, D is TRBD1 (5 bases). CDR3 length equals 14 residues. V lost 6 bases and J 4 bases, leaving 13 bases between the germline ends. Germline CDR1 reads MNHEY; CDR2 reads SMNVEV (reference sequence). Here the CDR3 DNA reads TGTGCCAGCAGGGCTTCAGGGCTGAATCAGCCCCAGCATTTT. This sequence encodes CASRASGLNQPQHF.

V usage is TRBV4-2 and J usage is TRBJ2-1; the match to TRBD2 covers 12 bases. V lost 3 bases, J lost 6 bases, and 6 bases stayed unmatched. In germline, CDR1 is LGHNA, CDR2 YNFKEQ. CDR3 length: 16 amino acids. The chain's CDR3 is CASSQDSSGRANEQFF. In DNA, the CDR3 is TGTGCCAGCAGCCAGGATTCTAGCGGGAGGGCCAATGAGCAGTTCTTC.

The V and J genes are TRBV9 and TRBJ1-1; D gene unclear. V gave up 10 bases and J gave up 0 bases, with 13 bases separating them. CDR1 SGDLS and CDR2 YYNGEE come from the germline V gene. The CDR3 has 13 residues. This CDR3 reads CASSVLMNTEAFF. CDR3 DNA sequence: TGTGCCTCCTCAGTGCTCATGAACACTGAAGCTTTCTTT.

The rearrangement joins TRBV5-5 to TRBJ2-2, with a possible D match to TRBD1 (6 bases). The CDR3 is 19 amino acids. Trimming took 0 bases from V and 4 from J, leaving 22 bases between them. Germline V gives CDR1 SGHKS, CDR2 YYEKEE (reference sequence). CDR3 in amino acids: CASSLALVGRGMVTGELFF. The CDR3 DNA sequence: TGTGCCAGCAGCTTGGCCTTGGTCGGCAGGGGTATGGTCACCGGGGAGCTGTTTTTT.

The chain employs TRBV10-2 and TRBJ1-3, with D possibly being TRBD1 (5 bases). The CDR3 loop spans 16 amino acids. The V gene's germline CDR1 is WSHSY and CDR2 SAAADI. Between the trimmed V and J ends, which lost 4 bases and 0 bases, there was a span of 13 bases. The CDR3 is CASSGEDSRSGNTIYF. CDR3 nucleotide sequence: TGCGCCAGCAGTGGAGAAGACAGCCGCTCTGGAAACACCATATATTTT.

This clone was detected many times. The V gene is TRBV5-4, the J gene TRBJ2-1; 7 nucleotides agree with TRBD2. Trimming took 4 bases from V and 0 from J; bases not matched to a gene: 4. The CDR3 extends over 15 amino acids. Looked up from germline, CDR1 is SGHNT and CDR2 is YYREEE (reference sequence). The chain's CDR3 is CASSPGLVSYNEQFF. The CDR3 nucleotides read TGTGCCAGCAGCCCCGGACTAGTCTCCTACAATGAGCAGTTCTTC.

This clone was picked up a small number of times. This rearrangement joins TRBV5-4 to TRBJ2-5; no reliable D call. The germline V gene encodes CDR1 SGHNT and CDR2 YYREEE (reference sequence). The CDR3 totals 14 residues. Trimming left V 0 bases short and J 5 bases short, with 11 bases between. The CDR3 reads CASSLESREETQYF. CDR3 in DNA: TGTGCCAGCAGCTTGGAGTCCCGAGAGGAGACCCAGTACTTC. Filled out from reference TRBV5-4 and TRBJ2-5, the complete variable domain reads ETGVTQSPTHLIKTRGQQVTLRCSSQSGHNTVSWYQQALGQGPQFIFQYYREEENGRGNFPPRFSGLQFPNYSSELNVNALELDDSALYLCASSLESREETQYFGPGTRLLVL.

The chain links TRBV5-7 to TRBJ1-1; D is unclear. TRBV5-7 is an ORF, and what it does is uncertain. V gave up 1 base and J gave up 1 base, with 11 bases separating them. The CDR3 loop spans 15 amino acids. The CDR3 sequence: CASSLWRETNTEAFF. The CDR3, as DNA: TGTGCCAGCAGCTTGTGGAGGGAGACGAACACTGAAGCTTTCTTT.

This rearrangement joins TRBV4-3 to TRBJ1-2; D uncertain. V lost 0 bases and J 7 bases, leaving 18 bases between the germline ends. The CDR3 covers 16 residues. Germline assignment: CDR1 LGHNA and CDR2 YSLEER. The CDR3 here is CASSQDESVTAGGYTF. The CDR3 DNA is TGCGCCAGCAGCCAAGACGAGTCGGTTACAGCGGGTGGCTACACCTTC.

On this clone: This could be a read error, since a much larger clone is one nucleotide away. The chain combines TRBV7-3 with TRBJ2-3; 7 nucleotides align to TRBD2. From germline, CDR1 is SGHTA and CDR2 FQGTGA. The CDR3 consists of 14 residues. The trim removed 3 bases at V and 1 base at J, leaving 1 base unmatched. In nucleotides, the CDR3 is TGTGCCAGCAGCTTGGCGGGGGGCACAGATACGCAGTATTTT. Its protein is CASSLAGGTDTQYF.

The gene calls are TRBV5-1 and TRBJ1-2; no reliable D call. V was shortened by 0 bases and J by 8 bases, with 14 bases between the two germline ends. The germline gives CDR1 SGHRS, CDR2 YFSETQ. The CDR3 runs 14 residues. The CDR3: CASSLAGDTSGYTF. The CDR3 DNA follows: TGCGCCAGCAGCTTGGCCGGGGATACGAGCGGCTACACCTTC.

This clone was picked up one time. V is TRBV19 and J is TRBJ2-5, with 8 bases matching TRBD1. Trimming cost V 4 bases and J 5 bases; bases outside gene matches: 12. The CDR3 length is 16 residues. Germline CDR1 LNHDA, CDR2 SQIVND (reference sequence). The CDR3 nucleotides read TGTGCCAGTAGTAACCTAGGACAGGGCCGGAGGGAGACCCAGTACTTC. Residues: CASSNLGQGRRETQYF.

CDR3 residues: CASSPVTVQETQYF. Written as DNA, the CDR3 is TGTGCCAGCTCACCGGTGACAGTGCAAGAGACCCAGTACTTC. The chain combines TRBV18 with TRBJ2-5; a weak D match, TRBD1 (5 bases). This CDR3 has 14 residues. V gave up 3 bases and J gave up 2 bases, with 10 bases separating them. The V gene's germline CDR1 is KGHSH and CDR2 LQKENI.

The chain uses TRBV6-5 and TRBJ1-1; 9 nucleotides align to TRBD1. Trimming took 5 bases from V and 6 from J; bases not matched to a gene: 7. Germline V lookup: CDR1 MNHEY, CDR2 SVGAGI. The CDR3 is 14 amino acids. Here the CDR3 DNA reads TGTGCCAGCAGTCAGGGACAGGGTCCCCCTGAAGCTTTCTTT. As protein: CASSQGQGPPEAFF.